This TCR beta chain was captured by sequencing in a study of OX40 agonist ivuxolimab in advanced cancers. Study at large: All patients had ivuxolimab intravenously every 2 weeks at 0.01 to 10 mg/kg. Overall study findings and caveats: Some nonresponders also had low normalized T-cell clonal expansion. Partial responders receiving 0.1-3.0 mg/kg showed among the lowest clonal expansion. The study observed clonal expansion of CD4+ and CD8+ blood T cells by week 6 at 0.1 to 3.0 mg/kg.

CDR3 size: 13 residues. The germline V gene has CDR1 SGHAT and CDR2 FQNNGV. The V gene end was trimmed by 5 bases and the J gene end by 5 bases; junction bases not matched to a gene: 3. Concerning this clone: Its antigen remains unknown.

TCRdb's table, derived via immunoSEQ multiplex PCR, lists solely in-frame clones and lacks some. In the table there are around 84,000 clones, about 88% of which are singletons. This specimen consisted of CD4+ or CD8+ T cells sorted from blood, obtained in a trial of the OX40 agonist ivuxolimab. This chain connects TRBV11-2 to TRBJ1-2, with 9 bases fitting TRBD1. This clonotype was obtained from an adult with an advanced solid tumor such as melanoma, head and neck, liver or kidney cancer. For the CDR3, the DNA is TGTGCCAGCAGCGCGGGACAGGGATATGGCTACACCTTC. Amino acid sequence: CASSAGQGYGYTF. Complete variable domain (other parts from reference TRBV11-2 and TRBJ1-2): EAGVAQSPRYKIIEKRQSVAFWCNPISGHATLYWYQQILGQGPKLLIQFQNNGVVDDSQLPKDRFSAERLKGVDSTLKIQPAKLEDSAVYLCASSAGQGYGYTFGSGTRLTVV.